The T cell receptor (beta chain) under discussion was sequenced for a study of cytomegalovirus exposure and HLA in healthy donors. Both 60 Vbeta primers and 13 Jbeta primers went into the PCR. The repertoire was sequenced with immunoSEQ multiplex PCR; TCRdb's copy has only in-frame clones and lacks some. Of 120,000 to 150,000 clones in the sample, more than 75% were seen once. Trimming took off 5 bases at V and 8 bases at J, with 15 bases between the two ends. The CDR3 length is 12 residues. Germline V gene data show CDR1 as SQVTM and CDR2 as ANQGSEA. This TCR was recovered from a man aged 18-30 years in good health and CMV-seropositive. The rearrangement links TRBV29-1 to TRBJ1-2, with a weak D call TRBD1 (5 bases). Sequenced input: PBMCs. The CDR3 nucleotides read TGCAGCGTTCAGAAGGGGAATGGCGGCTACACCTTC. Translation: CSVQKGNGGYTF.